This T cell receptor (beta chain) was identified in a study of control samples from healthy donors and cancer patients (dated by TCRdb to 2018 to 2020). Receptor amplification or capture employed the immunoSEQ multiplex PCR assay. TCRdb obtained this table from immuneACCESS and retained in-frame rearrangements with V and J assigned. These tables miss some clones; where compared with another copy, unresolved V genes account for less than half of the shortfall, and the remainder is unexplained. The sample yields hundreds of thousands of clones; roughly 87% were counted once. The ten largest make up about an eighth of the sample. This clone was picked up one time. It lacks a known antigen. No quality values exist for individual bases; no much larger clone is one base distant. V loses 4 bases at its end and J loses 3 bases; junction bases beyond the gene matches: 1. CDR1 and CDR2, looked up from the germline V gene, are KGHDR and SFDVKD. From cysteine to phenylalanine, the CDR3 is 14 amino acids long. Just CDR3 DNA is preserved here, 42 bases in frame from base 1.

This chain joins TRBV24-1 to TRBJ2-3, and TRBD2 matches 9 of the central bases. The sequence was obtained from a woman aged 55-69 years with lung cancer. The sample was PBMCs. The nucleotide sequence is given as TGTGCCACCAGTGACAGCGGGAGGACAGATACGCAGTATTTT. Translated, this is CATSDSGRTDTQYF.